A selection of T cell receptor beta chains follows, all from one sample in a study of shared T cell receptors in the human thymus. The assay was immunoSEQ multiplex PCR, and TCRdb's table has in-frame clones only and misses some. Of hundreds of thousands of clones in the sample, around 87% were seen once. The data also belong to a second study, concerning human thymus T cells.

Sequencing was carried out using thymocytes. The receptors here all came from a boy under two years old with a congenital heart defect. Both conserved end residues are part of each CDR3. Fields, in order: V gene, J gene, clone size, D gene, CDR3 DNA, CDR3 protein. The D gene is left open where the match is weak. The size field is filled for only some rows; it gives once, few, many or a size class.

>TRBV28|TRBJ1-5|.|TRBD1
TGTGCCAGCAGTTTCAGGGGGCTTGGTCAGCCCCAGCATTTT
CASSFRGLGQPQHF
>TRBV2|TRBJ2-7|.|.
TGTGCCAGCACGACGACAGACAGTCACGAGCAGTACTTC
CASTTTDSHEQYF
>TRBV12-5|TRBJ1-3|once|TRBD1
TGTGCTAGTGGTTTGGTATACCCTAAGGCAGGGGGCCAGGGCACCATATATTTT
CASGLVYPKAGGQGTIYF
>TRBV6-1|TRBJ1-1|.|.
TGTGCCAGCAGTGTCGGGACAGAAGCTTTCTTT
CASSVGTEAFF
>TRBV9|TRBJ2-5|.|.
TGTGCCAGCAGCGATCCCTCGGGAGAGACCCAGTACTTC
CASSDPSGETQYF
>TRBV18|TRBJ1-2|few|.
TGTGCCAGCTCACCCCCGGACAGAGATGGCTACACCTTC
CASSPPDRDGYTF
>TRBV20-1|TRBJ1-1|few|.
TGCAGTTCAATGAACACTGAAGCTTTCTTT
CSSMNTEAFF
>TRBV28|TRBJ1-2|.|TRBD1
TGTGCCAGCAGTTTAGACAGGGTGAGGAATGGCTACACCTTC
CASSLDRVRNGYTF
>TRBV14|TRBJ2-7|.|TRBD2
TGTGCCAGCAGCCAAGACCCTAGCGGGAGAGGGCAGTACTTC
CASSQDPSGRGQYF
>TRBV15|TRBJ2-7|.|TRBD2
TGTGCCACTAGCGGGAGGCCCTACGAGCAGTACTTC
CATSGRPYEQYF
>TRBV5-4|TRBJ1-1|.|.
TGTGCCAGCAGCTTGTTACAAACAGGGTCTCAACCGCGGGCCACTGAAGCTTTCTTT
CASSLLQTGSQPRATEAFF
>TRBV5-4|TRBJ2-2|.|.
TGTGCCAGCAGCTTGAGAGGTCGGTTCGCGAACACCGGGGAGCTGTTTTTT
CASSLRGRFANTGELFF
>TRBV11-2|TRBJ1-6|.|.
TGTGCCAGCAGCTTAGGGGGGCTCTATAATTCACCCCTCCACTTT
CASSLGGLYNSPLHF
>TRBV27|TRBJ1-1|.|TRBD1
TGTGCCAGCAGTCAAACCGCCGGGACAGGGGTCACTGAAGCTTTCTTT
CASSQTAGTGVTEAFF
>TRBV11-2|TRBJ1-4|once|TRBD1
TGTGCCAGCAGCTCCCCAGGGGGGATAAATGAAAAACTGTTTTTT
CASSSPGGINEKLFF
>TRBV7-3|TRBJ2-4|.|.
TGTGCCAGCAGCTTAAGTGGGTCGGGTGGAAACATTCAGTACTTC
CASSLSGSGGNIQYF
>TRBV7-2|TRBJ2-5|.|.
TGTGCCAGCAGCTCTGGACTACTCCGAGAGACCCAGTACTTC
CASSSGLLRETQYF
>TRBV11-2|TRBJ2-3|.|TRBD2
TGTGCCAGCAGCTTAGACCCGGGACTAGCGGGGACAGATACGCAGTATTTT
CASSLDPGLAGTDTQYF
>TRBV6-5|TRBJ2-7|.|TRBD2
TGTGCCAGCAGGCCGGGACTAGTACGCTACGAGCAGTACTTC
CASRPGLVRYEQYF
>TRBV5-1|TRBJ2-3|.|.
TGCGCCAGCAGCTACCCCCGGGGGGATACGCAGTATTTT
CASSYPRGDTQYF
>TRBV5-6|TRBJ1-4|.|.
TGTGCCAGCAGCTCCCGGGAGGGGGGCAGGGAAAAACTGTTTTTT
CASSSREGGREKLFF
>TRBV28|TRBJ2-5|once|.
TGTGCCAGCAGTCCTAGGGGTTTCCAAGAGACCCAGTACTTC
CASSPRGFQETQYF
>TRBV28|TRBJ2-3|.|TRBD2
TGTGCCAGCAGTTTGACTAGCGGGAGGATGGGAGATACGCAGTATTTT
CASSLTSGRMGDTQYF
>TRBV19|TRBJ1-5|.|.
TGTGCCAGTAGTATGGAGGAGAATCAGCCCCAGCATTTT
CASSMEENQPQHF
>TRBV28|TRBJ2-7|.|.
TGTGCCAGCAGTTTATGGAACCCACAGGGTACTACCCCCTACGAGCAGTACTTC
CASSLWNPQGTTPYEQYF
>TRBV11-2|TRBJ2-5|.|.
TGTGCCAGCAGCCCTCCGAGGACGCCAGGGGAGACCCAGTACTTC
CASSPPRTPGETQYF
>TRBV7-2|TRBJ2-5|.|.
TGTGCCAGCAGCTTAGTGTCCCGGGGAGTTTGGGAGACCCAGTACTTC
CASSLVSRGVWETQYF